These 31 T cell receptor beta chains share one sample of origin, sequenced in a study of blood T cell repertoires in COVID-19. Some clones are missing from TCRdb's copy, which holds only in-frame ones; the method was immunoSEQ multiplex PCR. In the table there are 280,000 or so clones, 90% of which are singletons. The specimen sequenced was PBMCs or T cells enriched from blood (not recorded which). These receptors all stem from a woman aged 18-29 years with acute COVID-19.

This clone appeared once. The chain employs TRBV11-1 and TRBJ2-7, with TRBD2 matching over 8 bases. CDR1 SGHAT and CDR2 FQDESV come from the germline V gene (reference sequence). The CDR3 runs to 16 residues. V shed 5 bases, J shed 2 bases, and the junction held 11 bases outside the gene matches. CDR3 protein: CASSTRTSRNAYEQYF. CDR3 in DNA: TGTGCCAGCAGCACCCGGACTAGCCGGAATGCCTACGAGCAGTACTTC. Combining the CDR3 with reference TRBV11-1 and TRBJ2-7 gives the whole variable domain EAEVAQSPRYKITEKSQAVAFWCDPISGHATLYWYRQILGQGPELLVQFQDESVVDDSQLPKDRFSAERLKGVDSTLKIQPAELGDSAMYLCASSTRTSRNAYEQYFGPGTRLTVT.

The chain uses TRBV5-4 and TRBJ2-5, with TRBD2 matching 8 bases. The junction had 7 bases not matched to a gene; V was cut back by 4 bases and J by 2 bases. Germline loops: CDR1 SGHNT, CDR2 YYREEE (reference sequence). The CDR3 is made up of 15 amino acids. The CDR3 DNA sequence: TGTGCCAGCAGCCCGACTAGCGCGCCACAAGAGACCCAGTACTTC. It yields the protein CASSPTSAPQETQYF.

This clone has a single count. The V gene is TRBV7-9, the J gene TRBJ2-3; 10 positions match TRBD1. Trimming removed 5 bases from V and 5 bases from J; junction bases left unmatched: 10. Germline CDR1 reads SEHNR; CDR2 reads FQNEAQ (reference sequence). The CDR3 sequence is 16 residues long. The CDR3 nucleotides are TGTGCCAGCAGCCCTCGACTGGGACAGGGGAGAGATACGCAGTATTTT. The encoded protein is CASSPRLGQGRDTQYF.

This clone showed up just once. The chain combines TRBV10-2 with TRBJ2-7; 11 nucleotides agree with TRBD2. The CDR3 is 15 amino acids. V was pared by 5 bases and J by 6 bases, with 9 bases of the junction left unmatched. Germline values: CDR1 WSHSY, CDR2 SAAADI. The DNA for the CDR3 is TGCGCCAGCAGTCTTAGCGGGAGGGCCACCAGCGAGCAGTACTTC. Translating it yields CASSLSGRATSEQYF.

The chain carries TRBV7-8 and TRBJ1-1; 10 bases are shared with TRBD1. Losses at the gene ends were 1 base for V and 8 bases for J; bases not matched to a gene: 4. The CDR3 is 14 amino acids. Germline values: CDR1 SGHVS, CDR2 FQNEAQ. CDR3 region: CASSLGGQGREAFF. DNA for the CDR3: TGTGCCAGCAGCTTAGGGGGACAGGGGAGGGAAGCTTTCTTT.

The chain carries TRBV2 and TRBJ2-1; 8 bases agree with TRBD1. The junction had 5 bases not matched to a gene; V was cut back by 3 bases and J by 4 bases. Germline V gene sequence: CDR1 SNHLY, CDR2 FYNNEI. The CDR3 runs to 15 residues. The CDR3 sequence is CASSETGTGYNEQFF. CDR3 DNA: TGTGCCAGCAGTGAGACCGGGACAGGATACAATGAGCAGTTCTTC.

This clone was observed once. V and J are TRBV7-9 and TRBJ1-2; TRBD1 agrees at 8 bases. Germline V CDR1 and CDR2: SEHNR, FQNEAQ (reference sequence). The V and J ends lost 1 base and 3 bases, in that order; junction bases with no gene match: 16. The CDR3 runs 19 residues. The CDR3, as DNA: TGTGCCAGCAGCTTAGTATACGGGACAGGCGTACCTTCGGACTATGGCTACACCTTC. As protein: CASSLVYGTGVPSDYGYTF.

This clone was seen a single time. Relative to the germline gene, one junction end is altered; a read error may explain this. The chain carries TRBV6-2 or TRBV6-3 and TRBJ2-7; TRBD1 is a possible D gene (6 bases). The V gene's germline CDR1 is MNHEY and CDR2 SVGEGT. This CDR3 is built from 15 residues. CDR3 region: CASRYYRDGFYEQYF. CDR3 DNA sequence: TGTGCCAGCAGATACTACAGGGATGGCTTCTACGAGCAGTACTTC.

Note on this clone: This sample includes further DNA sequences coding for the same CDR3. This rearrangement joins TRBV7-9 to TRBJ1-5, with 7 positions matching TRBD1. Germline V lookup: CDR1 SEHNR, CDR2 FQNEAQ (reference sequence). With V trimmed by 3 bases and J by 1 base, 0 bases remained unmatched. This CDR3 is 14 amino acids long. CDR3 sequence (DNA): TGTGCCAGCAGCTTGACAGGGAGCAATCAGCCCCAGCATTTT. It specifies CASSLTGSNQPQHF.

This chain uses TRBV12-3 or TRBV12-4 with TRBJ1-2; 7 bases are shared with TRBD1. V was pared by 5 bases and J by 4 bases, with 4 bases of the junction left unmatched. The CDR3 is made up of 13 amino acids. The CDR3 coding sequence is TGTGCCAGCAGTGGAGGGACAGCCTATGGCTACACCTTC. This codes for CASSGGTAYGYTF.

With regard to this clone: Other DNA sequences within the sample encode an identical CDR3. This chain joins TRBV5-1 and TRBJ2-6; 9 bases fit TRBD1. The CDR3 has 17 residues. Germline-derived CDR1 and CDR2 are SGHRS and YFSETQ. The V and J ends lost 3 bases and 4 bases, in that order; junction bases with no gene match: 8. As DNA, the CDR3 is TGCGCCAGCAGCTCGTCACAGGGGGCGGGGGGGGCCAACGTCCTGACTTTC. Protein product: CASSSSQGAGGANVLTF.

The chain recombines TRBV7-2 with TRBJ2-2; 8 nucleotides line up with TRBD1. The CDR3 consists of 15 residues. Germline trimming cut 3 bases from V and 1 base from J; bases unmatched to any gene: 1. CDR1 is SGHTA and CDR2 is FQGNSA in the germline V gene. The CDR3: CASSLTGVNTGELFF. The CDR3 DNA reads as TGTGCCAGCAGCTTGACAGGGGTGAACACCGGGGAGCTGTTTTTT.

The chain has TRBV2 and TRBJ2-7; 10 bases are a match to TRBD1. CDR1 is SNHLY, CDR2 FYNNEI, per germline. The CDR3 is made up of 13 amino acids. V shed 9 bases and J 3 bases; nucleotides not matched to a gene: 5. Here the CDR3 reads CARSRDRGYEQYF. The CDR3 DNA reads TGTGCCAGGTCACGGGACAGGGGCTACGAGCAGTACTTC.

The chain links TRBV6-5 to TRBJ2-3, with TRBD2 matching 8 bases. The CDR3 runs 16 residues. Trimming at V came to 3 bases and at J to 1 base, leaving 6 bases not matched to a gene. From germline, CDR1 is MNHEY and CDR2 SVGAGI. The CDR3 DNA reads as TGTGCCAGCAGTTATGATACTAGCGGTGGCACAGATACGCAGTATTTT. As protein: CASSYDTSGGTDTQYF.

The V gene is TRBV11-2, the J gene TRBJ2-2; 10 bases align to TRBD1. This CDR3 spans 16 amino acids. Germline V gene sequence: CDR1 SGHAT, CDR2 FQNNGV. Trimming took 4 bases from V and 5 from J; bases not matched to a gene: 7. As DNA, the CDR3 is TGTGCCAGCAGCTCCACCGGGACAGGGGATACCGGGGAGCTGTTTTTT. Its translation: CASSSTGTGDTGELFF.

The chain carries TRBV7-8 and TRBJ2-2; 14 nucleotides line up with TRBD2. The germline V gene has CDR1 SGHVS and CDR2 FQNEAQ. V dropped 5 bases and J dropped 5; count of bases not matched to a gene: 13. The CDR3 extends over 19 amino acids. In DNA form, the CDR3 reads TGTGCCAGCAGCCCAGGCCCGACTAGCGGGAGGGGAATTACCGGGGAGCTGTTTTTT. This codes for CASSPGPTSGRGITGELFF.

DNA for the CDR3: TGTGCCAGCAGTTACCACCGAGCGCAGTTCGTTGAAGCTTTCTTT. It translates to CASSYHRAQFVEAFF. The chain joins TRBV6-5 to TRBJ1-1; D is unresolved. In germline, CDR1 is MNHEY, CDR2 SVGAGI. V was shortened by 2 bases and J by 7 bases, with 17 bases between the two germline ends. The CDR3 extends over 15 amino acids.

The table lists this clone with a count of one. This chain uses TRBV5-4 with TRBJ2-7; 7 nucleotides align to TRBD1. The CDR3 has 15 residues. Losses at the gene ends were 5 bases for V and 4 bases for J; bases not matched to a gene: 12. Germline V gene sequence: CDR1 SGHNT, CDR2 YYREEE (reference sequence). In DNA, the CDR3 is TGTGCCAGCAGTTTGACAGGGCAACCCCAATACGAGCAGTACTTC. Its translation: CASSLTGQPQYEQYF.

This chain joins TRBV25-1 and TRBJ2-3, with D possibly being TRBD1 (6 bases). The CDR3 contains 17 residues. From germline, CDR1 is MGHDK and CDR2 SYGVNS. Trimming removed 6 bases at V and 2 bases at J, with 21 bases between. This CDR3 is CASRKSQGNLITDTQYF. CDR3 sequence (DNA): TGTGCCAGCAGAAAAAGCCAGGGGAATCTTATCACAGATACGCAGTATTTT.

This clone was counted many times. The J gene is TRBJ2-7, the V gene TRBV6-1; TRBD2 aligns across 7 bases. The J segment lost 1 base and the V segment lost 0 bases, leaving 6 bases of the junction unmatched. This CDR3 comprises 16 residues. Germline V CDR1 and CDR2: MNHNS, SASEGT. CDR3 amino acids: CASSEAESSGSYEQYF. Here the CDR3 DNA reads TGTGCCAGCAGTGAAGCGGAGTCTAGCGGATCCTACGAGCAGTACTTC.

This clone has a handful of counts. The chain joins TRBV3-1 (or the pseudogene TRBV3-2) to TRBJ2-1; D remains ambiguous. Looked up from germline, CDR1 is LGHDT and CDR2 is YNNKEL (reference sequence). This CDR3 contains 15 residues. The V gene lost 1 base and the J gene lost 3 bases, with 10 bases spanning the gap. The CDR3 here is CASSQGLSLYNEQFF. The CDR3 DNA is TGTGCCAGCAGCCAAGGTTTGTCCCTCTACAATGAGCAGTTCTTC.

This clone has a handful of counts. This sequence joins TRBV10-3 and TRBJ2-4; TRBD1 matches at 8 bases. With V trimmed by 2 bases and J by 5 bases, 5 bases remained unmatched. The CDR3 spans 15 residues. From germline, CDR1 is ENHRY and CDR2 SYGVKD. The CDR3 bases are TGTGCCATCAGTGAGGCCCAGGGGGCCGAAAACATTCAGTACTTC. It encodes CAISEAQGAENIQYF.

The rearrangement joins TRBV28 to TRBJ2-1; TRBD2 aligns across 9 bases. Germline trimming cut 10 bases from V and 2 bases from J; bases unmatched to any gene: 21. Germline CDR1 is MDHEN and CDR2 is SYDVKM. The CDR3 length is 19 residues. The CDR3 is CAINPQGLAGLPPYNEQFF. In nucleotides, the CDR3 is TGTGCCATCAATCCCCAAGGGCTAGCGGGATTGCCCCCCTACAATGAGCAGTTCTTC.

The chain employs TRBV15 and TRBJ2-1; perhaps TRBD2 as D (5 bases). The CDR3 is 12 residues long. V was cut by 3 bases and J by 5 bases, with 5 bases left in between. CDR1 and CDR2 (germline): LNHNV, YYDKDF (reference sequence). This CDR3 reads CATSRTNNEQFF. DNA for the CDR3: TGTGCCACCAGCAGGACTAACAATGAGCAGTTCTTC.

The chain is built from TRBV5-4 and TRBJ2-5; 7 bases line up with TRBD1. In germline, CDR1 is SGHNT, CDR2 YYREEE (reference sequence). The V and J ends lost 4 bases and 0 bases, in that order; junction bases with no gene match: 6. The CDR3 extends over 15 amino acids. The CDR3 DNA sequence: TGTGCCAGCAGCCGGGACAGTGAGTACCAAGAGACCCAGTACTTC. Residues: CASSRDSEYQETQYF. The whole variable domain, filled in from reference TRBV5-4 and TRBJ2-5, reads ETGVTQSPTHLIKTRGQQVTLRCSSQSGHNTVSWYQQALGQGPQFIFQYYREEENGRGNFPPRFSGLQFPNYSSELNVNALELDDSALYLCASSRDSEYQETQYFGPGTRLLVL.

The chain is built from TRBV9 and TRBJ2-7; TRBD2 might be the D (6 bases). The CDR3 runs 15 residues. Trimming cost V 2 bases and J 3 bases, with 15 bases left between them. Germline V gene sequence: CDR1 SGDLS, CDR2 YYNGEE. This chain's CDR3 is CASSVAGTPGYEQYF. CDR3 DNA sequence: TGTGCCAGCAGCGTTGCCGGGACTCCAGGCTACGAGCAGTACTTC.

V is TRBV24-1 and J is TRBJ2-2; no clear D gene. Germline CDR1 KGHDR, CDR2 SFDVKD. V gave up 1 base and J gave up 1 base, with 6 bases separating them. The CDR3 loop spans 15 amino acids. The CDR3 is CATSDLNRNTGELFF. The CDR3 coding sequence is TGTGCCACCAGTGATTTAAATAGGAACACCGGGGAGCTGTTTTTT.

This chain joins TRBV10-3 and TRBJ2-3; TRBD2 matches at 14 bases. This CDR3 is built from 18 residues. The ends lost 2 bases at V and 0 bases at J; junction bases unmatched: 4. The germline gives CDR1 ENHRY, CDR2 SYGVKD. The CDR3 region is CAISEPRLAGGSTDTQYF. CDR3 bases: TGTGCCATCAGTGAGCCGAGACTAGCGGGGGGGAGCACAGATACGCAGTATTTT.

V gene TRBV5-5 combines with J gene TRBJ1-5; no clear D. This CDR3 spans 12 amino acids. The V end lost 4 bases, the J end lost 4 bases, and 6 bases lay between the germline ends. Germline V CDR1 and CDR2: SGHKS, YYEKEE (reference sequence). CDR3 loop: CASSNMNQPQHF. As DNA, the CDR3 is TGTGCCAGCAGCAACATGAATCAGCCCCAGCATTTT. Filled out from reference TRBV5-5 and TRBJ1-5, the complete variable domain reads DAGVTQSPTHLIKTRGQQVTLRCSPISGHKSVSWYQQVLGQGPQFIFQYYEKEERGRGNFPDRFSARQFPNYSSELNVNALLLGDSALYLCASSNMNQPQHFGDGTRLSIL.

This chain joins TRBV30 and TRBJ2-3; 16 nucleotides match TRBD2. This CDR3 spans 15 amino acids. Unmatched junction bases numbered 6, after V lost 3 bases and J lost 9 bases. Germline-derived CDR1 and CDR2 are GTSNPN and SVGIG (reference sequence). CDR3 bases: TGTGCCTGGAGGGGAGGGACTAGCGGGAGGGAGACGCAGTATTTT. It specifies CAWRGGTSGRETQYF.

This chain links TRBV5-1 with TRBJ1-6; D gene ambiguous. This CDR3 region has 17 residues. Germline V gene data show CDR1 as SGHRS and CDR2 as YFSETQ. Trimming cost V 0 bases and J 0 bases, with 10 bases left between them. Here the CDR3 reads CASSLGPSSSYNSPLHF. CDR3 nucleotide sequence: TGCGCCAGCAGCTTGGGTCCGTCCAGCTCCTATAATTCACCCCTCCACTTT.